This is a list of T cell receptor beta chains from one sample in a study of T cells in localized non-small cell lung cancer. Assay used: immunoSEQ multiplex PCR; TCRdb lists only in-frame clones, some missing. The sample gives some 40,000 clones, 90% to 95% of which show up once; approximately 7.7% is in the top ten. This sample comprised peripheral blood, obtained before any cancer treatment. These receptors were taken from a female donor at least 60 years old with stage I lung adenocarcinoma. CDR3s include the opening cysteine and the closing phenylalanine or tryptophan. A D gene is named only where the DNA matches it firmly. A clone size is listed for some rows: how often the clone was seen (once, few, many), or a class if it is expanded.

TRBV5-1	-	TRBJ1-4	TRBD1	TGCGCCAGCAGCTTGGAACCAGGGGGTAATGAAAAACTGTTTTTT	CASSLEPGGNEKLFF
TRBV7-9	-	TRBJ2-1	TRBD1	TGTGCCAGCAGCCCGCAGGGGGCCTACAATGAGCAGTTCTTC	CASSPQGAYNEQFF
TRBV19	-	TRBJ2-1	TRBD1	TGTGCCAGCCAAAGGACAGGTTCCTACAATGAGCAGTTCTTC	CASQRTGSYNEQFF
TRBV2	once	TRBJ2-5	TRBD2	TGTGCCAGCAGCCCCGGGACTACACAAGAGACCCAGTACTTC	CASSPGTTQETQYF
TRBV10-2	-	TRBJ1-2	-	TGCGCCAGCCGAGGGGACAATCAGCGCATATATGGCTACACCTTC	CASRGDNQRIYGYTF
TRBV7-8	once	TRBJ1-6	-	TGTGCCAGCAGCTTAGCCCCAGGGTTCAATTCACCCCTCCACTTT	CASSLAPGFNSPLHF
TRBV4-2	-	TRBJ2-1	TRBD2	TGTGCCAGCAGCCAAGATAAGCCTAGCGGGGACAATGAGCAGTTCTTC	CASSQDKPSGDNEQFF
TRBV28	-	TRBJ2-5	-	TGTGCCAGCAGTTGGGGGGGCGGGAGTGGAAAGACCCAGTACTTC	CASSWGGGSGKTQYF
TRBV19	-	TRBJ2-5	TRBD2	TGTGCCACCCGCTCCGGGGGAGGGATAGAGACCCAGTACTTC	CATRSGGGIETQYF
TRBV15	-	TRBJ1-1	TRBD1	TGTGCCACCAGCAGACTAAGGACAGGTGAAGCTTTCTTT	CATSRLRTGEAFF
TRBV7-9	-	TRBJ2-7	-	TGTGCCAGCAGCTGGGGACGGGGCGAGCAGTACTTC	CASSWGRGEQYF
TRBV11-2	once	TRBJ1-1	-	TGTGCCAGCAGCCTGCCAAGGGGCCGCCGTCAAGGTGCTTTCTTT	CASSLPRGRRQGAFF
TRBV13	-	TRBJ1-1	TRBD1	TGTGCCAGCAGCCCAGGGGGGGCTGAAGCTTTCTTT	CASSPGGAEAFF
TRBV19	-	TRBJ2-5	TRBD2	TGTGCCAGCGGGACTAGCGGGGGGGCAAAGACCCAGTACTTC	CASGTSGGAKTQYF
TRBV6-1	-	TRBJ2-5	TRBD2	TGTGCCAGCAGTGAACGCGAGCGGGGAATCGGCCAAGAGACCCAGTACTTC	CASSERERGIGQETQYF
TRBV5-1	-	TRBJ1-5	-	TGCGCCAGCAGCTTGTCTAGCAATCAGCCCCAGCATTTT	CASSLSSNQPQHF
TRBV9	-	TRBJ2-7	-	TGTGCCAGCAGCGTAGCTACAGGGAGCTACGAGCAGTACTTC	CASSVATGSYEQYF
TRBV7-9	-	TRBJ1-1	-	TGTGCCAGCAGCTACGACAGAAGAACTGAAGCTTTCTTT	CASSYDRRTEAFF
TRBV2	-	TRBJ1-5	-	TGTGCCAGCAGACTTGACACGTCGGTCCAGCCCCAGCATTTT	CASRLDTSVQPQHF
TRBV7-6	-	TRBJ2-1	TRBD1	TGTGCCAGCAGCGCCCGGGACAGGGGCTTTGTGGGCAATGAGCAGTTCTTC	CASSARDRGFVGNEQFF
TRBV9	-	TRBJ2-4	TRBD2	TGTGCCAGCAGCGCCAGGACTAGCGGGTGGATCGACATTCAGTACTTC	CASSARTSGWIDIQYF
TRBV6-1	-	TRBJ2-3	-	TGTGCCAGCAGTGAAGGGGTCACAGATACGCAGTATTTT	CASSEGVTDTQYF
TRBV18	-	TRBJ2-7	-	TGTGCCAGCTCACCACCCGTTCCGCCTCGAGTGAAGTACTTC	CASSPPVPPRVKYF
TRBV5-1	-	TRBJ2-7	-	TGCGCCAGCAGCTTGCGACCCTACGAGCAGTACTTC	CASSLRPYEQYF
TRBV5-1	-	TRBJ2-7	-	TGCGCCAGCAGCACGGGACCCTCGGGGACCTACGAGCAGTACTTC	CASSTGPSGTYEQYF
TRBV28	-	TRBJ1-2	TRBD1	TGTGCCAGCAGTTTATGGCCGGGGACAGGACCTCATAACTATGGCTACACCTTC	CASSLWPGTGPHNYGYTF
TRBV6-6	-	TRBJ1-1	TRBD1	TGTGCCAGCAGCCAGGGGGCGATGAACACTGAAGCTTTCTTT	CASSQGAMNTEAFF
TRBV6-5	-	TRBJ1-6	-	TGTGCCAGCAGTTACGAGACAGTTAATTCACCCCTCCACTTT	CASSYETVNSPLHF
TRBV11-2	-	TRBJ1-2	-	TGTGCCAGCAGCTTAGGGGGGGACGTTTATGGCTACACCTTC	CASSLGGDVYGYTF
TRBV25-1	-	TRBJ1-3	-	TGTGCCAGCAGCCAGGTGTCCTCTGGAAACACCATATATTTT	CASSQVSSGNTIYF
TRBV5-5	-	TRBJ2-7	-	TGTGCCAGCAGCTTGCAATACGAGCAGTACTTC	CASSLQYEQYF
TRBV6-5	-	TRBJ1-2	-	TGTGCCAGCAGTTATGGGGCAGGGTTTGATGGCTACACCTTC	CASSYGAGFDGYTF
TRBV7-7	-	TRBJ2-5	TRBD1	TGTGCCAGCAGCTTAGCGCTTAGTAGGGGGCGAGAGACCCAGTACTTC	CASSLALSRGRETQYF
TRBV2	-	TRBJ2-3	-	TGTGCCAGCAGTTCCCTCGGAGATACGCAGTATTTT	CASSSLGDTQYF
TRBV6-1	-	TRBJ1-5	-	TGTGCCAGCAGTGGGGACTTTAGCAATCAGCCCCAGCATTTT	CASSGDFSNQPQHF
TRBV19	-	TRBJ1-2	-	TGTGCCAGTAGTGCCCTGTTAGGGGTTGCAGGCTACACCTTC	CASSALLGVAGYTF
TRBV7-9	-	TRBJ2-7	-	TGTGCCAGCAGCCCTGGGACATCCTCCTACGAGCAGTACTTC	CASSPGTSSYEQYF
TRBV6-5	-	TRBJ1-2	-	TGTGCCAGCAGACAAGGGGAGGGAGTCTATGGCTACACCTTC	CASRQGEGVYGYTF
TRBV15	-	TRBJ2-1	-	TGTGCCACCAGCAGAGATCTTGGGGATGAGCAGTTCTTC	CATSRDLGDEQFF
TRBV29-1	-	TRBJ1-2	TRBD1	TGCAGCGTTGACCGGCCCGGGACAGGGATTGATGGCTACACCTTC	CSVDRPGTGIDGYTF